This T cell receptor beta chain was profiled in a study of blood T cell repertoires in COVID-19. As for the study in general: The study drew acute and convalescent COVID-19 samples from the United States, Italy and Spain.

How the authors handled the data: Cell counts per sample came from amplifying reference gene primers. Clones were read by immunoSEQ multiplex PCR, and TCRdb kept only the in-frame ones, dropping some. V, J and clone size reflect that table, while D and trimming were determined from the DNA. In the table there are over 65,000 clones, 86% of which are singletons. The CDR3 runs to 15 residues. CDR1 and CDR2 (germline): LGHNT, FRNRAP. Unmatched junction bases numbered 7, after V lost 7 bases and J lost 2 bases. The chain is built from TRBV12-5 and TRBJ1-5, with TRBD1 matching over 8 bases. The receptor's source is a man aged 50 or older with active or convalescent COVID-19. Sequencing used peripheral blood. CDR3 residues: CASAATGGGNQPQHF. The CDR3 nucleotides read TGTGCTAGTGCCGCTACAGGGGGAGGCAATCAGCCCCAGCATTTT.